This entry lists 3 T cell receptor beta chains sequenced from one sample in a study of blood T cell repertoires in COVID-19. The protocol was immunoSEQ multiplex PCR, while the TCRdb copy is restricted to in-frame clones and leaves out a portion. Of 95,000 to 150,000 clones listed, around 63% are singletons. The sequencing input was peripheral blood. Every receptor here comes from a woman in her sixties or seventies with acute or convalescent COVID-19.

The chain is built from TRBV4-2 and TRBJ2-7; D may be TRBD2 (5 bases). There are 17 residues in the CDR3. CDR1 is LGHNA, CDR2 YNFKEQ, per germline. Trimming left V 5 bases short and J 5 bases short, with 25 bases between. CDR3 residues: CASSERRSRELGDEQYF. The CDR3 DNA reads TGTGCCAGCAGCGAAAGGAGATCTCGGGAACTCGGAGACGAGCAGTACTTC.

The V and J genes are TRBV3-1 (or the pseudogene TRBV3-2) and TRBJ2-3, with 15 nucleotides matching TRBD2. This CDR3 contains 16 residues. Germline V gene sequence: CDR1 LGHDT, CDR2 YNNKEL (reference sequence). V lost 4 bases and J lost 3; bases outside the gene matches: 2. The CDR3: CASSPGLAGGTDTQYF. In nucleotides, the CDR3 is TGTGCCAGCAGCCCGGGACTAGCGGGAGGTACAGATACGCAGTATTTT.

J is TRBJ1-3 and V is TRBV5-1, with 7 bases lining up with TRBD1. The CDR3 sequence is 17 residues long. Losses at the gene ends were 0 bases for V and 2 bases for J; bases not matched to a gene: 8. Germline loops: CDR1 SGHRS, CDR2 YFSETQ. CDR3: CASSLGTGTLTGNTIYF. The CDR3 region has the DNA TGCGCCAGCAGCTTGGGGACAGGAACGTTAACTGGAAACACCATATATTTT.